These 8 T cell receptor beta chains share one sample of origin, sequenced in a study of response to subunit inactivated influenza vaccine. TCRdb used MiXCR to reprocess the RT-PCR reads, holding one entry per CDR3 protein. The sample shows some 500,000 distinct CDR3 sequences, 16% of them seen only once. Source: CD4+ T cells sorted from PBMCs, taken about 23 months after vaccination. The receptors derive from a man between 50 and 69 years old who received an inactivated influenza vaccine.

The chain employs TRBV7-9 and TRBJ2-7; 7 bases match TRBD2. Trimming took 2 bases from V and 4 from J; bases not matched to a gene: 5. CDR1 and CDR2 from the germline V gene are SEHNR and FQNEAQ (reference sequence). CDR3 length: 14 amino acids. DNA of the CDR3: TGTGCCAGCAGCTTAAGCGGGGCGGGGTACGAGCAGTACTTC. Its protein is CASSLSGAGYEQYF.

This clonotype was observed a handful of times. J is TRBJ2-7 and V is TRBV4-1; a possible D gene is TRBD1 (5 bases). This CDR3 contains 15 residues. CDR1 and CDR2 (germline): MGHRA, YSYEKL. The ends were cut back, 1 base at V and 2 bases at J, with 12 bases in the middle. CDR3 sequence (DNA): TGCGCCAGCAGCCAAGTGTACCAGGGTCCCTACGAGCAGTACTTC. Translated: CASSQVYQGPYEQYF.

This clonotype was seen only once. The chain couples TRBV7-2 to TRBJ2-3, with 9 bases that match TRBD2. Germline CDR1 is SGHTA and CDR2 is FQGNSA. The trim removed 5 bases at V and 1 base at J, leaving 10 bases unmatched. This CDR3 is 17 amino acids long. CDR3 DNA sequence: TGTGCCAGCAGCATAACGGGACTAGCTCTACGCACAGATACGCAGTATTTT. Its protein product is CASSITGLALRTDTQYF.

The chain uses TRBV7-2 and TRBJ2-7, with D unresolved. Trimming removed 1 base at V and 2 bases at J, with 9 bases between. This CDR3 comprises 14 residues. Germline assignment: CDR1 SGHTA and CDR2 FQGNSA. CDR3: CASSLVYITYEQYF. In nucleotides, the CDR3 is TGTGCCAGCAGCTTAGTATACATCACCTACGAGCAGTACTTC.

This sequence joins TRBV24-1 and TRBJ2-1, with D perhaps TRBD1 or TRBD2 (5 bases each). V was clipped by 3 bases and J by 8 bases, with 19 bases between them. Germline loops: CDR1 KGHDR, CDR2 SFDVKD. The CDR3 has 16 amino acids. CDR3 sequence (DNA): TGTGCCACCAGTGATCCCGGGACCGACGTACTAGATGAGCAGTTCTTC. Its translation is CATSDPGTDVLDEQFF.

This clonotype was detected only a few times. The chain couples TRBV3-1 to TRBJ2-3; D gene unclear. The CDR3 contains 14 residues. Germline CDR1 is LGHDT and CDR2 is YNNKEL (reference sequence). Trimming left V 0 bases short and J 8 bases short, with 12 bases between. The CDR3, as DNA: TGTGCCAGCAGCCAAGATTCGACCGGTGGTACGCAGTATTTT. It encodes CASSQDSTGGTQYF.

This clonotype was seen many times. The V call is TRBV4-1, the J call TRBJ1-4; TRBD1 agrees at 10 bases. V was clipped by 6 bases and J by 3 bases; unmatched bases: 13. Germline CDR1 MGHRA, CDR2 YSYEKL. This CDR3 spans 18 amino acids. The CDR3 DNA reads TGCGCCAGCAGGTCCGGGACAGGGGCAAGATTAGCTAATGAAAAACTGTTTTTT. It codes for CASRSGTGARLANEKLFF.

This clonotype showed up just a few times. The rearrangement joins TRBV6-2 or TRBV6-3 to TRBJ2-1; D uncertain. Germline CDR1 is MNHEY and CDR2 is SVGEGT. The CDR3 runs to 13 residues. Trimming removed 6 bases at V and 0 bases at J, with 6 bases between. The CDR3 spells CASRQSSYNEQFF. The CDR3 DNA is TGTGCCAGCAGACAGAGCTCCTACAATGAGCAGTTCTTC.